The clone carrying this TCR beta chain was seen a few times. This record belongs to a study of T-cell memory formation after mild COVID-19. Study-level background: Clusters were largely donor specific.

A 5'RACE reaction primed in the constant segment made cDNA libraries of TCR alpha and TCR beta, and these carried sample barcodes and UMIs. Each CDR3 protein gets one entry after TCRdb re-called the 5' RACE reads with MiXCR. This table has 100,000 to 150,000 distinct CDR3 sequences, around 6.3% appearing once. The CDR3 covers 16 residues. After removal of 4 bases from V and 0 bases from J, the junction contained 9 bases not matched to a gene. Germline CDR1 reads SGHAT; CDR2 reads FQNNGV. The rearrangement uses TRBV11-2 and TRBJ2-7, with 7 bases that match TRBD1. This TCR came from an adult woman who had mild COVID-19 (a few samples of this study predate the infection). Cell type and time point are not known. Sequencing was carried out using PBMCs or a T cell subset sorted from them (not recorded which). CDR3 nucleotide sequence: TGTGCCAGCAGCTCCCTCCTCAGGGGGAGCTCCTACGAGCAGTACTTC. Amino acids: CASSSLLRGSSYEQYF.